These 9 T cell receptor beta chains originate from one sample sequenced in a study of radiation and T cells in renal cell carcinoma. This table comes from immunoSEQ multiplex PCR, and its TCRdb copy is limited to in-frame clones, with some not included. The data hold approximately 110,000 clones, with about four fifths observed a single time. Time point: baseline pretreatment blood. Treatment given: 15 Gy SBRT to primary tumor, nephrectomy 4 weeks later. The sequencing here drew on blood, taken from a patient whose treatment included radiotherapy and nephrectomy. The origin of the receptors is a woman aged 55-70 years with renal cell carcinoma.

The V gene is TRBV5-6, the J gene TRBJ1-2; TRBD1 matches at 7 bases. This CDR3 contains 14 residues. J lost 4 bases, V lost 6 bases, and 9 bases had no gene match. Per germline, CDR1 SGHDT and CDR2 YYEEEE. DNA for the CDR3: TGTGCCAGCACCCCGGCCGGACAGGTCTATGGCTACACCTTC. Its translation: CASTPAGQVYGYTF.

This clone was seen a single time. This chain uses TRBV4-1 with TRBJ2-5; D unresolved. The end of the DNA is better explained by TRBJ2-7, so the J call may be wrong. Per germline, CDR1 MGHRA and CDR2 YSYEKL. The length of the CDR3 is 12 residues. CDR3 sequence reads: CASSQGMYEQYF. CDR3 nucleotide sequence: TGCGCCAGCAGCCAAGGCATGTACGAGCAGTACTTC.

The chain uses TRBV11-1 and TRBJ2-7; D perhaps matches TRBD1 (6 bases). This CDR3 region has 14 residues. The germline CDR1 and CDR2 sequences are SGHAT and FQDESV (reference sequence). Between the trimmed V and J ends, which lost 5 bases and 2 bases, there was a span of 13 bases. The CDR3 DNA is TGTGCCAGCAGCCGCCGGACAGAGACCTACGAGCAGTACTTC. It codes for CASSRRTETYEQYF.

This chain uses TRBV7-2 with TRBJ2-5; TRBD1 is a possible D gene (6 bases). This CDR3 comprises 14 residues. The germline V gene has CDR1 SGHTA and CDR2 FQGNSA. Deletions cut 1 base from V and 4 bases from J, with 10 bases between. The DNA for the CDR3 is TGTGCCAGCAGCTTAGGGACAGCAGCAGAGACCCAGTACTTC. Its translation: CASSLGTAAETQYF.

The chain has TRBV6-1 and TRBJ1-2, with TRBD1 identical over 7 bases. The CDR3 totals 16 residues. Germline V gene data show CDR1 as MNHNS and CDR2 as SASEGT. J was trimmed by 4 bases and V by 4 bases; bases with no gene match: 12. CDR3 loop: CASSAGQPISSYGYTF. The CDR3 region has the DNA TGTGCCAGCAGTGCGGGACAGCCCATTAGTTCCTATGGCTACACCTTC.

The chain links TRBV5-1 to TRBJ2-1; 10 positions agree with TRBD2. Per the germline V gene, CDR1 is SGHRS and CDR2 is YFSETQ. V shed 5 bases and J 2 bases; nucleotides not matched to a gene: 13. The CDR3 is made up of 18 amino acids. This CDR3 reads CASSPGASGSVTYNEQFF. The DNA for the CDR3 is TGCGCCAGCAGTCCAGGGGCTAGCGGGAGCGTAACCTACAATGAGCAGTTCTTC.

For the CDR3, the DNA is TGTGCCAGTAGTGATGTCTCGGGACAGGTGAGCCCTGAAGCTTTCTTT. Its protein product is CASSDVSGQVSPEAFF. The genes are TRBV19 and TRBJ1-1; TRBD1 aligns across 8 bases. This CDR3 contains 16 residues. The ends lost 5 bases at V and 6 bases at J; junction bases unmatched: 14. The germline V gene encodes CDR1 LNHDA and CDR2 SQIVND (reference sequence).

The chain links TRBV6-6 to TRBJ1-3; perhaps TRBD1 as D (5 bases). This CDR3 region has 15 residues. Looked up from germline, CDR1 is MNHNY and CDR2 is SVGAGI (reference sequence). V dropped 5 bases and J dropped 0 bases, with 11 bases sitting between them. In DNA, the CDR3 is TGTGCCAGCAGTACCGGGACCCCCTCTGGAAACACCATATATTTT. Translated, it gives CASSTGTPSGNTIYF.

This chain joins TRBV7-9 and TRBJ1-5; tentatively, D is TRBD1 (6 bases). Trimming removed 2 bases at V and 7 bases at J, with 6 bases between. Germline V gene data show CDR1 as SEHNR and CDR2 as FQNEAQ (reference sequence). The CDR3 runs 12 residues. CDR3 in DNA: TGTGCCAGCAGCTTACAGGGGCAGCCCCAGCATTTT. Its protein product is CASSLQGQPQHF.